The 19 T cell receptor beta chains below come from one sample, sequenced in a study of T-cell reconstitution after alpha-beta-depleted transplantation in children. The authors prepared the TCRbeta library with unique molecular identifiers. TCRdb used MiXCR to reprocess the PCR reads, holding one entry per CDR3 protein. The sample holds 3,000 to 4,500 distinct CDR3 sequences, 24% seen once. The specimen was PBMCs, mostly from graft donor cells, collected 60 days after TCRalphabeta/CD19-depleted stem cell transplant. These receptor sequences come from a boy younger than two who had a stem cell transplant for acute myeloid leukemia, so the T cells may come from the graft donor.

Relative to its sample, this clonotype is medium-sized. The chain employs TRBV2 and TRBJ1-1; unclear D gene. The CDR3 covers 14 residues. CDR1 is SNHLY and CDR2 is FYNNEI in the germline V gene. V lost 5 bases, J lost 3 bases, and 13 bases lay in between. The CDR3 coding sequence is TGTGCCAGCAGTCGGACCGGGCTTTACACTGAAGCTTTCTTT. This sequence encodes CASSRTGLYTEAFF.

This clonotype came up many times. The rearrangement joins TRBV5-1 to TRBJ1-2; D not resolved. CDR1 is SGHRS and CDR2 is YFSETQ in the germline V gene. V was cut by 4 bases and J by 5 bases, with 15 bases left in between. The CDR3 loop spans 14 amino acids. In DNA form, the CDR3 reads TGCGCCAGCAGCCAGTCATACCAGAGGTATGGCTACACCTTC. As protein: CASSQSYQRYGYTF.

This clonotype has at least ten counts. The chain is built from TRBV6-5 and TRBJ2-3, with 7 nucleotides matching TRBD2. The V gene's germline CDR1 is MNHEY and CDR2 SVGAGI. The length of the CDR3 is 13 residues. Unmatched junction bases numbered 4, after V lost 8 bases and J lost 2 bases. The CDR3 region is CASVSGYTDTQYF. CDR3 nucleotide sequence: TGTGCCAGCGTTAGCGGGTACACAGATACGCAGTATTTT.

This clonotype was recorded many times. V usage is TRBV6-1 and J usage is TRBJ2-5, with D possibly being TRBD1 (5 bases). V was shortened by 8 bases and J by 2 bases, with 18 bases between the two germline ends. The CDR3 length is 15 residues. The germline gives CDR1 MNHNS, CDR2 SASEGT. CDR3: CASGVQGMKQETQYF. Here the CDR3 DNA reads TGTGCCAGCGGGGTCCAGGGTATGAAGCAAGAGACCCAGTACTTC.

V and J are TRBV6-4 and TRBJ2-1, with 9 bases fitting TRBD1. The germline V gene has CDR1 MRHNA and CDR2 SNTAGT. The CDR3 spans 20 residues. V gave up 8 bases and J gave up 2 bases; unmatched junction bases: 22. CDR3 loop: CASGPELRDRVQGTYNEQFF. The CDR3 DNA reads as TGTGCCAGCGGCCCTGAGCTCCGGGACAGGGTACAGGGGACCTACAATGAGCAGTTCTTC.

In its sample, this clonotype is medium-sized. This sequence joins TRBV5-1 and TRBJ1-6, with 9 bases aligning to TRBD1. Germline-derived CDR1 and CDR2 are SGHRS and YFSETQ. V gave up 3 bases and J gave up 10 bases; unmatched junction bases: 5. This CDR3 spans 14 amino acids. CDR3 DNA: TGCGCCAGCAGCTCGCGGACAGGGGACTCACCCCTCCACTTT. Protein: CASSSRTGDSPLHF.

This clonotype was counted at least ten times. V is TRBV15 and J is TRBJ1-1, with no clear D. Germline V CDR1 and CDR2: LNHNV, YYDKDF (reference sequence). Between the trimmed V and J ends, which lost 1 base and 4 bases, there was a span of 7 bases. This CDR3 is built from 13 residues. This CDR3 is CATSRVLGTEAFF. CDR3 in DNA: TGTGCCACCAGCAGAGTTTTAGGCACTGAAGCTTTCTTT.

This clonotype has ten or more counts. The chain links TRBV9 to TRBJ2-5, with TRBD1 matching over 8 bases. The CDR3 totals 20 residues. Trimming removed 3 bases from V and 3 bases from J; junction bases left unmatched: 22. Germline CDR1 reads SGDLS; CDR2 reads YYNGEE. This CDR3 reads CASSEGLSYRNRGSEETQYF. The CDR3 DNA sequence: TGTGCCAGCAGCGAGGGGCTATCCTATCGTAACAGGGGGTCGGAAGAGACCCAGTACTTC.

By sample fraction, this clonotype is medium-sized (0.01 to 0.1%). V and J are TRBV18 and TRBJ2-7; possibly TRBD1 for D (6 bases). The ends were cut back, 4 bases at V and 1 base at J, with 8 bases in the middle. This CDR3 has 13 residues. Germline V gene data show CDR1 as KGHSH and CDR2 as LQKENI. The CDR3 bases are TGTGCCAGCTCACTAGGGACATCCTACGAGCAGTACGTC. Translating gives CASSLGTSYEQYV.

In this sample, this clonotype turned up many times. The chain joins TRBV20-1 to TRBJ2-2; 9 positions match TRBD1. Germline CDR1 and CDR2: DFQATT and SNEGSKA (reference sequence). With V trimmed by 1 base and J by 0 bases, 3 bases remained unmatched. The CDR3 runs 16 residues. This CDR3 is CSARGRQGANTGELFF. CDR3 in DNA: TGCAGTGCTAGAGGTAGACAGGGGGCGAACACCGGGGAGCTGTTTTTT.

CDR3 nucleotides: TGTGCCAGCAGCTTAATCAGGACAGGGGATTATGGCTACACCTTC. Protein: CASSLIRTGDYGYTF. The chain combines TRBV7-9 with TRBJ1-2, with 9 bases fitting TRBD1. Germline assignment: CDR1 SEHNR and CDR2 FQNEAQ (reference sequence). The CDR3 runs to 15 residues. J was trimmed by 5 bases and V by 2 bases; bases with no gene match: 6.

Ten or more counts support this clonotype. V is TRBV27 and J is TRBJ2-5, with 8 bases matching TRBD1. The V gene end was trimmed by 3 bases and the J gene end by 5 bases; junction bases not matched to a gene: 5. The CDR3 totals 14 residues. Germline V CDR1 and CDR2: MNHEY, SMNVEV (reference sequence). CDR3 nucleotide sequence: TGTGCCAGCAGTTTTAAGCAGGGGGCTGAGACCCAGTACTTC. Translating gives CASSFKQGAETQYF.

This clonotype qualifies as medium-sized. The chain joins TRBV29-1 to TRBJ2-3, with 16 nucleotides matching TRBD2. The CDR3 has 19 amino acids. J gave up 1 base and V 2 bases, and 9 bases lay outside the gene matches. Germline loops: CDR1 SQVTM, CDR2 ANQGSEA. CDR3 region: CSVEMGLAGGPIGTDTQYF. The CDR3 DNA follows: TGCAGCGTTGAAATGGGACTAGCGGGGGGGCCCATTGGCACAGATACGCAGTATTTT.

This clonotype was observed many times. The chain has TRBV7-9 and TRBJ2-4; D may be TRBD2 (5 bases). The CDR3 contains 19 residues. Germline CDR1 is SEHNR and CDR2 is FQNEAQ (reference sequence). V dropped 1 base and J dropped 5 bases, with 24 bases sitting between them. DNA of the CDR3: TGTGCCAGCAGCTTAGTATTTGCCGGGGTTCAATTCGGCCAAAACATTCAGTACTTC. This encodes CASSLVFAGVQFGQNIQYF.

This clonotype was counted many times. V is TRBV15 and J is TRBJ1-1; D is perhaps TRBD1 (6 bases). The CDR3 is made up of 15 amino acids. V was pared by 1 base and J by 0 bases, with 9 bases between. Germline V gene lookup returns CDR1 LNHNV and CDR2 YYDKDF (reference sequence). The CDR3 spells CATSRGGQMNTEAFF. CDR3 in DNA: TGTGCCACCAGCAGAGGGGGACAAATGAACACTGAAGCTTTCTTT.

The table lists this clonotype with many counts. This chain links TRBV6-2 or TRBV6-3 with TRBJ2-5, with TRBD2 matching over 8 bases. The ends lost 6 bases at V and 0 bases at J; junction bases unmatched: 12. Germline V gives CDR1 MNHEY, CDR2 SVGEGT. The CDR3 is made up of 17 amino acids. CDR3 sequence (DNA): TGTGCCAGCAGCCTTTCAAGCCAAGCGGGGGACCAAGAGACCCAGTACTTC. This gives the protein CASSLSSQAGDQETQYF.

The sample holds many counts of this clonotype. The CDR3 DNA reads as TGTGCCAGCAGTTTGTCGAGCAATCAGCCCCAGCATTTT. Its protein product is CASSLSSNQPQHF. The chain uses TRBV12-3 or TRBV12-4 and TRBJ1-5; no reliable D call. Trimming stripped 3 bases from V and 1 base from J, with 4 bases between. CDR3 length: 13 residues.

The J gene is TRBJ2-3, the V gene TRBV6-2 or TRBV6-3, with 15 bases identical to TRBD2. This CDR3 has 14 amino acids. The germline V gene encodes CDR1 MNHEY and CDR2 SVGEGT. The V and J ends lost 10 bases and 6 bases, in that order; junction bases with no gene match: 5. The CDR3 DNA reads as TGTGCCACCTTGGGACTAGCGGGAGGTGATACGCAGTATTTT. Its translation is CATLGLAGGDTQYF.

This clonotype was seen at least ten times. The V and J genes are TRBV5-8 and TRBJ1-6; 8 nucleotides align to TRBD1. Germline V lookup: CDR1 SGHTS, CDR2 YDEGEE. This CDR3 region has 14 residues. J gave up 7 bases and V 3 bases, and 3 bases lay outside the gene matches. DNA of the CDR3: TGTGCCAGCAGCTCGGACAGGGAAAATTCACCCCTCCACTTT. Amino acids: CASSSDRENSPLHF.